This T cell receptor (beta chain) came from a study of Graves' ophthalmopathy and Graves' hyperthyroidism. V was trimmed by 0 bases and J by 2 bases, leaving 11 bases between them. The CDR3 contains 16 residues. The germline V gene has CDR1 LGHNA and CDR2 YSLEER. RNA transcripts provided the template for amplifying TCR beta CDR3 regions. In the first round, RT-PCR was carried out with HTBI primers, and a multiplex PCR formed the second round. One entry per CDR3 protein results from TCRdb running MiXCR on the multiplex PCR reads. Of about 340,000 distinct CDR3 sequences detected, about a sixth appear once; the ten largest clones hold roughly an eighth. Ten or more counts support this clonotype.

This TCR was recovered from an adult man with Graves' ophthalmopathy. The chain couples TRBV4-3 to TRBJ1-5; D ambiguous. Sequenced material: peripheral blood. Here the CDR3 DNA reads TGCGCCAGCAGCCAAGACCTAGATCCAGGCAATCAGCCCCAGCATTTT. Amino acids: CASSQDLDPGNQPQHF.